Below, 15 T cell receptor beta chains from the same sample are listed, as sequenced in a study of blood T cell repertoires in COVID-19. The assay was immunoSEQ multiplex PCR, and TCRdb's table has in-frame clones only and misses some. In the table there are some 170,000 clones, around 76% of which are singletons. Sequenced sample: peripheral blood. These receptors were taken from a woman aged 45-65 years with active or convalescent COVID-19.

The chain uses TRBV29-1 and TRBJ1-4; possibly TRBD1 for D (5 bases). Germline V gene data show CDR1 as SQVTM and CDR2 as ANQGSEA. The CDR3 runs to 14 residues. CDR3 bases: TGCAGTGCCTACTGGGGGGGGTTGAATGAAAAACTGTTTTTT. As protein: CSAYWGGLNEKLFF.

Turning to this clone: Other DNA variants within this sample encode the same CDR3. The chain carries TRBV18 and TRBJ1-1; D is ambiguous. V shed 3 bases and J shed 1 base, with 6 bases lying between them. Germline V gene data show CDR1 as KGHSH and CDR2 as LQKENI. The CDR3 spans 13 residues. This CDR3 is CASSPGRNTEAFF. As DNA, the CDR3 is TGTGCCAGCTCACCCGGGAGGAACACTGAAGCTTTCTTT.

The chain is built from TRBV9 and TRBJ2-3; maybe TRBD1 (6 bases). This CDR3 region has 15 residues. Per the germline V gene, CDR1 is SGDLS and CDR2 is YYNGEE. Trimming took off 0 bases at V and 2 bases at J, with 10 bases between the two ends. The CDR3 nucleotides read TGTGCCAGCAGCGTAGGAGTGGGGGCCACAGATACGCAGTATTTT. Translating gives CASSVGVGATDTQYF.

Written as DNA, the CDR3 is TGTGCCAGCAGTTACAGCGGGAGAGATACGCAGTATTTT. Translating gives CASSYSGRDTQYF. The genes are TRBV6-2 or TRBV6-3 and TRBJ2-3; 8 bases line up with TRBD2. Germline loops: CDR1 MNHEY, CDR2 SVGEGT. The trim removed 2 bases at V and 5 bases at J, leaving 0 bases unmatched. The CDR3 spans 13 residues.

CDR3 amino acids: CASSIKRNNEQFF. The CDR3 DNA reads TGTGCCAGTAGTATAAAGCGGAACAATGAGCAGTTCTTC. The chain has TRBV19 and TRBJ2-1, with a tentative D call TRBD2 (5 bases). Per the germline V gene, CDR1 is LNHDA and CDR2 is SQIVND (reference sequence). V shed 2 bases and J shed 5 bases, with 7 bases lying between them. CDR3 length: 13 residues.

This clone was counted only a few times. The chain joins TRBV7-2 to TRBJ2-2, with TRBD2 matching 10 bases. Looked up from germline, CDR1 is SGHTA and CDR2 is FQGNSA. The CDR3 length is 16 residues. Trimming at V came to 4 bases and at J to 4 bases, leaving 6 bases not matched to a gene. This CDR3 is CASSSRTSGFTGELFF. CDR3 sequence (DNA): TGTGCCAGCAGCTCTAGGACTAGCGGTTTCACCGGGGAGCTGTTTTTT.

This clone was detected only once. The chain carries TRBV7-2 and TRBJ1-5; 8 bases align to TRBD1. Germline values: CDR1 SGHTA, CDR2 FQGNSA. J was trimmed by 2 bases and V by 4 bases; bases with no gene match: 4. CDR3 length: 15 amino acids. The CDR3 loop is CASSYDRGGNQPQHF. The DNA of the CDR3 is TGTGCCAGCAGCTATGACAGGGGTGGCAATCAGCCCCAGCATTTT.

This chain joins TRBV6-5 and TRBJ2-7; 13 positions match TRBD2. The germline gives CDR1 MNHEY, CDR2 SVGAGI. The CDR3 extends over 16 amino acids. J was trimmed by 5 bases and V by 0 bases; bases with no gene match: 4. The CDR3, as DNA: TGTGCCAGCAGTTACTCGGGACTAGCGGGATTCGACGAGCAGTACTTC. It encodes CASSYSGLAGFDEQYF.

This rearrangement joins TRBV27 to TRBJ2-3; 7 positions agree with TRBD2. Germline CDR1 MNHEY, CDR2 SMNVEV (reference sequence). V gave up 2 bases and J gave up 7 bases; unmatched junction bases: 9. CDR3 length: 15 residues. CDR3 sequence reads: CASSLGQGGWNTQYF. The CDR3 coding sequence is TGTGCCAGCAGTTTAGGGCAGGGAGGGTGGAATACGCAGTATTTT.

This chain uses TRBV9 with TRBJ1-1; TRBD1 aligns across 7 bases. CDR1 SGDLS and CDR2 YYNGEE come from the germline V gene. The CDR3 covers 13 residues. J gave up 5 bases and V 3 bases, and 4 bases lay outside the gene matches. The CDR3 DNA is TGTGCCAGCAGCGCAGGGGGGTGGACTGAAGCTTTCTTT. This gives the protein CASSAGGWTEAFF.

The chain couples TRBV6-5 to TRBJ2-7; weak D call: TRBD2 (5 bases). Trimming left V 4 bases short and J 4 bases short, with 8 bases between. The CDR3 has 12 amino acids. The V gene's germline CDR1 is MNHEY and CDR2 SVGAGI. CDR3 nucleotides: TGTGCCAGCAGTTCGCCGGGATACGAGCAGTACTTC. Encoded protein: CASSSPGYEQYF.

Only a few counts were recorded for this clone. The chain has TRBV4-1 and TRBJ1-6, with no clear D. Per germline, CDR1 MGHRA and CDR2 YSYEKL. This CDR3 is built from 15 residues. Trimming cost V 0 bases and J 13 bases, with 16 bases left between them. CDR3 loop: CASSQDLALLGPLHF. In DNA, the CDR3 is TGCGCCAGCAGCCAAGACCTGGCCCTCCTGGGCCCCCTCCACTTT.

The rearrangement uses TRBV19 and TRBJ1-1; TRBD1 agrees at 7 bases. The CDR3 has 17 amino acids. The ends lost 7 bases at V and 0 bases at J; junction bases unmatched: 14. From germline, CDR1 is LNHDA and CDR2 SQIVND (reference sequence). The CDR3 DNA follows: TGTGCCAGTACCACGGACAGGCGGGGGGCCATGAACACTGAAGCTTTCTTT. Amino acid sequence: CASTTDRRGAMNTEAFF.

The gene calls are TRBV19 and TRBJ2-1; 10 bases agree with TRBD1. CDR1 is LNHDA, CDR2 SQIVND, per germline (reference sequence). The CDR3 totals 17 residues. J lost 5 bases, V lost 5 bases, and 12 bases had no gene match. The CDR3, as DNA: TGTGCCAGTAGTGGGGACCGGGACAGGGGTACCCACAATGAGCAGTTCTTC. As protein: CASSGDRDRGTHNEQFF.

The V gene is TRBV30, the J gene TRBJ2-1, with D possibly TRBD2 on 6 matching bases. The length of the CDR3 is 14 residues. From germline, CDR1 is GTSNPN and CDR2 SVGIG (reference sequence). Trimming took 2 bases from V and 5 from J, leaving 13 bases between them. CDR3 sequence: CAWSYGTDNNEQFF. CDR3 bases: TGTGCCTGGAGTTACGGGACTGATAACAATGAGCAGTTCTTC.